The 6 T cell receptor beta chains below were found in one sample sequenced in a study of regulatory T cells in long-lasting Graves disease. The time point denotes: newly diagnosed GD, antithyroid drugs for less than 3 months. RNA isolated from PBMCs was used to make the TCR library. Building the TCR beta libraries relied on iRepertoire HTBI primers, and CDR3 regions underwent Arm-PCR. Via MiXCR, TCRdb re-called the multiplex PCR reads, giving one row per CDR3 protein. This repertoire shows more than 400,000 distinct CDR3 sequences, over 15% found once; its top ten account for 9.5% to 12%. These sequences were also reported in another study, on T cells in Graves' hyperthyroidism and ophthalmopathy.

The sequencing used peripheral blood mononuclear cells (PBMCs), collected at new diagnosis, from a patient treated with antithyroid drugs. Receptors were obtained from a woman in her twenties or thirties with Graves disease.

In its sample, this clonotype was seen many times. The chain has TRBV27 and TRBJ2-1; D may be TRBD2 (6 bases). From germline, CDR1 is MNHEY and CDR2 SMNVEV (reference sequence). With 1 base removed from V and 5 bases from J, the gap between germline ends came to 9 bases. The CDR3 is 14 residues long. The CDR3 DNA follows: TGTGCCAGCAGTTTATTGGAGGGTAACAATGAGCAGTTCTTC. The encoded protein is CASSLLEGNNEQFF.

This clonotype was counted ten times or more. The chain carries TRBV28 and TRBJ2-3, with 9 bases matching TRBD2. V was clipped by 4 bases and J by 3 bases; unmatched bases: 5. This CDR3 region has 15 residues. Per germline, CDR1 MDHEN and CDR2 SYDVKM. The CDR3 DNA is TGTGCCAGCAGTTCCTCTAGCGGGACTACAGATACGCAGTATTTT. This gives the protein CASSSSSGTTDTQYF.

This clonotype was seen at least ten times. J is TRBJ2-1 and V is TRBV5-1, with TRBD2 matching over 8 bases. Germline V gene data show CDR1 as SGHRS and CDR2 as YFSETQ. The length of the CDR3 is 15 residues. The V and J ends lost 1 base and 15 bases, in that order; junction bases with no gene match: 15. The CDR3: CASSLQPGLGQILFF. DNA of the CDR3: TGCGCCAGCAGCTTGCAGCCGGGACTAGGTCAAATTTTGTTCTTC. Full variable domain (missing parts from reference TRBV5-1 and TRBJ2-1): KAGVTQTPRYLIKTRGQQVTLSCSPISGHRSVSWYQQTPGQGLQFLFEYFSETQRNKGNFPGRFSGRQFSNSRSEMNVSTLELGDSALYLCASSLQPGLGQILFFGPGTRLTVL.

This clonotype was counted a few times. The chain is built from TRBV4-1 and TRBJ2-3, with D perhaps matching TRBD2 (6 bases). The CDR3 covers 15 residues. CDR1 and CDR2 (germline): MGHRA, YSYEKL. The V and J ends lost 0 bases and 4 bases respectively, with 11 bases between them. The CDR3 spells CASSQDPSSADTQYF. As DNA, the CDR3 is TGCGCCAGCAGCCAAGATCCCTCTAGCGCAGATACGCAGTATTTT.

This clonotype was found many times. This chain uses TRBV7-9 with TRBJ2-7; D is perhaps TRBD1 (6 bases). CDR3 size: 14 residues. V was shortened by 5 bases and J by 6 bases, with 17 bases between the two germline ends. The germline CDR1 and CDR2 sequences are SEHNR and FQNEAQ (reference sequence). Written as DNA, the CDR3 is TGTGCCAGCAGCCCCCCTAAGAGAGGGGGCGAGCAGTACTTC. Its translation: CASSPPKRGGEQYF.

V and J are TRBV28 and TRBJ1-1; D ambiguous. With 5 bases removed from V and 0 bases from J, the gap between germline ends came to 13 bases. Germline loops: CDR1 MDHEN, CDR2 SYDVKM. The CDR3 runs to 15 residues. The CDR3 bases are TGTGCCAGCAGTGGTTCAGTTAACATGAACACTGAAGCTTTCTTT. Its protein product is CASSGSVNMNTEAFF.